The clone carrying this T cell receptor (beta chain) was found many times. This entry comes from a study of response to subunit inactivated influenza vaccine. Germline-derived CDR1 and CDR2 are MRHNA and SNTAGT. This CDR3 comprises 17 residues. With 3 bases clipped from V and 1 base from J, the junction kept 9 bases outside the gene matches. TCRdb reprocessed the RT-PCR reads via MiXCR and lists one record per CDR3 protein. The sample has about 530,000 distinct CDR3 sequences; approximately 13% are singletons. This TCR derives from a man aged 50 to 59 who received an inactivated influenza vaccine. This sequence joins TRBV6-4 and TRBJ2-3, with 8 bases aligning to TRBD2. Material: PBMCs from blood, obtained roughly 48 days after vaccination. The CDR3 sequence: CASSESAGEGGTDTQYF. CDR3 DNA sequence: TGTGCCAGCAGTGAATCAGCGGGAGAGGGCGGCACAGATACGCAGTATTTT.